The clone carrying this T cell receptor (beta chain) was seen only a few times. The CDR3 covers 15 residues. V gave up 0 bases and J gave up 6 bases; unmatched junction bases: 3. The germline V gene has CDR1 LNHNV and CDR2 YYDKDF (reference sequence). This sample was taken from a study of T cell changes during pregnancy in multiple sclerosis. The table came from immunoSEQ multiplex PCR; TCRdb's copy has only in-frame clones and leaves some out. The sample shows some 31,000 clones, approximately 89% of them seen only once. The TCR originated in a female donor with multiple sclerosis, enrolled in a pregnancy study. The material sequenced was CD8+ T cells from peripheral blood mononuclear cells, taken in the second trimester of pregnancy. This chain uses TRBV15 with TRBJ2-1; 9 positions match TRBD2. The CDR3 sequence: CATSRDSGSFNEQFF. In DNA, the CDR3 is TGTGCCACCAGCAGAGATAGCGGGAGTTTCAATGAGCAGTTCTTC. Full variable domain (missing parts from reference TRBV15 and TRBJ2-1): DAMVIQNPRYQVTQFGKPVTLSCSQTLNHNVMYWYQQKSSQAPKLLFHYYDKDFNNEADTPDNFQSRRPNTSFCFLDIRSPGLGDTAMYLCATSRDSGSFNEQFFGPGTRLTVL.